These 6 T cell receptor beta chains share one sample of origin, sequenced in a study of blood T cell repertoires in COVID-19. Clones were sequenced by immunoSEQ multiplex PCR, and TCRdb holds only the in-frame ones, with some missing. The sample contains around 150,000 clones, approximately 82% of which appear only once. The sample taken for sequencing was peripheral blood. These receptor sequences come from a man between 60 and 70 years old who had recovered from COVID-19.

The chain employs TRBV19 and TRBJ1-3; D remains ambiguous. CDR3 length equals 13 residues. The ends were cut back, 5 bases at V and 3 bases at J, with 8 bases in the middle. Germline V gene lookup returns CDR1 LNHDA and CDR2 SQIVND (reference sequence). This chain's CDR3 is CASSPGVGNTIYF. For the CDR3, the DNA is TGTGCCAGTAGTCCCGGAGTTGGAAACACCATATATTTT.

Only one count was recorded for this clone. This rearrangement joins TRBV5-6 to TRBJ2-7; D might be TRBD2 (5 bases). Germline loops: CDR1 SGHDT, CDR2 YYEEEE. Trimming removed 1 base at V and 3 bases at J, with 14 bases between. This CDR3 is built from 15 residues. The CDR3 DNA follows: TGTGCCAGCAGCTTGTCAGGAATAGCGAGCTACGAGCAGTACTTC. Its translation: CASSLSGIASYEQYF.

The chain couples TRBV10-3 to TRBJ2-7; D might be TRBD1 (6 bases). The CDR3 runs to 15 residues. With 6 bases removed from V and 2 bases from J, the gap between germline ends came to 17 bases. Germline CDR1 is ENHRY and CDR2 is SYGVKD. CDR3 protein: CAISHREMGPYEQYF. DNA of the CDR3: TGTGCCATCAGCCACAGGGAAATGGGCCCCTACGAGCAGTACTTC.

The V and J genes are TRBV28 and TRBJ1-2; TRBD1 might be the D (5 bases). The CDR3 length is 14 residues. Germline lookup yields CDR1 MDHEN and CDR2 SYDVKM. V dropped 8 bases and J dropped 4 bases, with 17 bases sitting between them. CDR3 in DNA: TGTGCCAGCCGTAGTAACCGGCAGGGCTATGGCTACACCTTC. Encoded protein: CASRSNRQGYGYTF.

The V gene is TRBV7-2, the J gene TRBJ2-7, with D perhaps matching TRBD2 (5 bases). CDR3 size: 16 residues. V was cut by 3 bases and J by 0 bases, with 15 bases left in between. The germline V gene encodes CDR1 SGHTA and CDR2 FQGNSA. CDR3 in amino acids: CASSFNPVGVSYEQYF. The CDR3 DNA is TGTGCCAGCAGCTTTAACCCCGTCGGGGTCTCCTACGAGCAGTACTTC.

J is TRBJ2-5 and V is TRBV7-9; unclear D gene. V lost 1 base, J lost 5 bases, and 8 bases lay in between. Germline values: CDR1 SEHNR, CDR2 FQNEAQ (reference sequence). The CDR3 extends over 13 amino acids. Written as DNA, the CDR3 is TGTGCCAGCAGCTTAGATCATGAGGAGACCCAGTACTTC. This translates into CASSLDHEETQYF.